The clone carrying this TCR beta chain was seen only once. Participant-reported clinical history was the basis for cohort assignment. CDR3 length: 17 amino acids. Deletions cut 3 bases from V and 0 bases from J, with 17 bases between. Germline V CDR1 and CDR2: SNHLY, FYNNEI. This specimen belongs to a study of blood T cell repertoires in COVID-19. Authors' analysis steps: Researchers report that nucleated cell counts were estimated from reference gene primer amplification. Only in-frame clones appear in the TCRdb table, and some are missing; sequencing was by immunoSEQ multiplex PCR. V and J calls and clone size are given by that table; D and trimming were obtained from the DNA. The table shows 300,000 to 350,000 clones, with around nine tenths occurring only once.

The J gene is TRBJ1-1, the V gene TRBV2, with D maybe TRBD1 (5 bases). The clonotype originates from a man aged 30 to 39 who had recovered from COVID-19. Sequences were obtained from PBMCs or T cells enriched from blood (not recorded which). CDR3 sequence (DNA): TGTGCCAGCAGTGATCGGACTTACTGGGGGGTGAACACTGAAGCTTTCTTT. Translated, it gives CASSDRTYWGVNTEAFF.